This T cell receptor (beta chain) appears in the sequencing data of a study of blood T cells in healthy people across ages. The ends lost 5 bases at V and 6 bases at J; junction bases unmatched: 13. Per germline, CDR1 SGHTA and CDR2 FQGNSA. The CDR3 runs to 16 residues. A second PCR of about 7 to 12 cycles used a sample-barcoded 5' primer and a J-beta primer mix. Each CDR3 protein gets one entry after TCRdb re-called the 5' RACE reads with MiXCR. The data show hundreds of thousands of distinct CDR3 sequences, more than 45% seen once. The specimen was blood. The chain joins TRBV7-2 to TRBJ2-3, with 8 bases that match TRBD2. The sequence derives from a man older than 75 in good health. In DNA, the CDR3 is TGTGCCAGCAGCCCTGCCGGGACTAGTAGATTGGATACGCAGTATTTT. Amino acid sequence: CASSPAGTSRLDTQYF.